Presented here are 10 T cell receptor beta chains from one specimen sequenced in a study of T cell responses to AZD1222 COVID-19 vaccine. Generated by immunoSEQ multiplex PCR, the TCRdb table keeps only in-frame clones and is missing some. The profile shows 95,000 to 100,000 clones, about 90% of them singletons. This specimen consisted of peripheral blood, obtained on day 0 of AZD1222 vaccination. These receptors were collected from an adult in good health.

In DNA, the CDR3 is TGTGCCAGTAGTAAGAAGGGTGACGAGCAGTACTTC. Its translation is CASSKKGDEQYF. The gene calls are TRBV19 and TRBJ2-7; D is ambiguous. Trimming cost V 4 bases and J 5 bases, with 9 bases left between them. Germline V gives CDR1 LNHDA, CDR2 SQIVND (reference sequence). The CDR3 is 12 residues long.

This chain uses TRBV18 with TRBJ1-5, with D possibly being TRBD1 (5 bases). V lost 5 bases to trimming and J lost 8 bases, with 13 bases between them. This CDR3 has 13 residues. Germline CDR1 and CDR2: KGHSH and LQKENI. DNA for the CDR3: TGTGCCAGCTCAAAAAAGTGGGACGAGCCCCAGCATTTT. Protein sequence: CASSKKWDEPQHF.

The CDR3 is CASSITGSASEAFF. Here the CDR3 DNA reads TGTGCCAGTAGTATCACAGGAAGCGCTAGTGAAGCTTTCTTT. The chain has TRBV19 and TRBJ1-1; D may be TRBD1 (5 bases). In germline, CDR1 is LNHDA, CDR2 SQIVND (reference sequence). V was pared by 3 bases and J by 7 bases, with 15 bases between. The CDR3 runs to 14 residues.

This clone was detected only once. The V and J genes are TRBV3-1 (or the pseudogene TRBV3-2) and TRBJ1-3; TRBD1 might be the D (6 bases). V lost 1 base and J 2 bases, leaving 9 bases between the germline ends. Germline CDR1 and CDR2: LGHDT and YNNKEL (reference sequence). CDR3 length equals 15 residues. The CDR3 here is CASSQVQGPGNTIYF. CDR3 coding DNA: TGTGCCAGCAGCCAAGTGCAGGGGCCTGGAAACACCATATATTTT.

J is TRBJ1-2 and V is TRBV6-5; 8 positions agree with TRBD1. Trimming cost V 10 bases and J 8 bases; bases outside gene matches: 15. Germline loops: CDR1 MNHEY, CDR2 SVGAGI. This CDR3 is 14 amino acids long. CDR3 sequence (DNA): TGTGCCACCCGAGGACAGGGTATATCGCGGGGCTACACCTTC. This encodes CATRGQGISRGYTF.

V gene TRBV15 combines with J gene TRBJ1-5; the D is unclear. The CDR3 length is 12 residues. V was trimmed by 4 bases and J by 9 bases, leaving 10 bases between them. Germline CDR1 reads LNHNV; CDR2 reads YYDKDF (reference sequence). DNA for the CDR3: TGTGCCACCAGCACCCCGGTGGGGCCCCAGCATTTT. Encoded protein: CATSTPVGPQHF.

The chain couples TRBV27 to TRBJ2-4, with 12 bases lining up with TRBD2. CDR3 length: 15 amino acids. Germline V lookup: CDR1 MNHEY, CDR2 SMNVEV (reference sequence). Trimming cost V 7 bases and J 5 bases; bases outside gene matches: 6. The CDR3 DNA follows: TGTGCCAGCACCGAGACTAGCGGGAGTGAAAACATTCAGTACTTC. This translates into CASTETSGSENIQYF.

V gene TRBV3-1 (or the pseudogene TRBV3-2) combines with J gene TRBJ2-1, with 7 bases that match TRBD2. Germline V CDR1 and CDR2: LGHDT, YNNKEL (reference sequence). CDR3 length equals 16 residues. Trimming cost V 4 bases and J 0 bases; bases outside gene matches: 6. The CDR3 protein is CASSPQAGSSYNEQFF. The CDR3 bases are TGTGCCAGCAGCCCTCAAGCGGGGAGCTCCTACAATGAGCAGTTCTTC.

CDR3 nucleotide sequence: TGTGCCAGCAGCGTAGACTTAAACTCTGGAAACACCATATATTTT. This sequence encodes CASSVDLNSGNTIYF. The V gene is TRBV9, the J gene TRBJ1-3; no definite D call. Trimming took off 0 bases at V and 0 bases at J, with 7 bases between the two ends. There are 15 residues in the CDR3. Germline CDR1 and CDR2: SGDLS and YYNGEE.

This chain uses TRBV3-1 (or the pseudogene TRBV3-2) with TRBJ2-7; D might be TRBD1 (5 bases). Germline loops: CDR1 LGHDT, CDR2 YNNKEL (reference sequence). This CDR3 comprises 16 residues. V shed 4 bases and J shed 2 bases, with 18 bases lying between them. CDR3 DNA sequence: TGTGCCAGCAGCCTTTCGGGCACAGGTCCGGCCTACGAGCAGTACTTC. This translates into CASSLSGTGPAYEQYF.